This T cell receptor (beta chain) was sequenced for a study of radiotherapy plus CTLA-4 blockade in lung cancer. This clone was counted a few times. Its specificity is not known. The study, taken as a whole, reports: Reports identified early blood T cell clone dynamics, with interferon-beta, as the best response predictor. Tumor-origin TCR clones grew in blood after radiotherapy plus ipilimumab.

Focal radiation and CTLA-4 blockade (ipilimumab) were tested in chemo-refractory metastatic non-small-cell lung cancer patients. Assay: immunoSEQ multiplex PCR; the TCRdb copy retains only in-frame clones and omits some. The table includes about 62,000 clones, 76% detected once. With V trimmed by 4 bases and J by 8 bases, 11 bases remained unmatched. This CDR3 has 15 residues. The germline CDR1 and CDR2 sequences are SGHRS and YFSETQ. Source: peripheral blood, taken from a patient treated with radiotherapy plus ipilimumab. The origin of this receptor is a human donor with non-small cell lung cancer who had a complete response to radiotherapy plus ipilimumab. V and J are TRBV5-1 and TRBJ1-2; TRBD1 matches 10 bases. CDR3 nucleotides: TGCGCCAGCAGCCGCACACTACTGGGACAGGGGGGCTACACCTTC. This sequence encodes CASSRTLLGQGGYTF.